This TCR beta chain was documented in a study of T cell changes during pregnancy in multiple sclerosis (dated 2019 in TCRdb). With respect to the entire study: The study examined how the T cell repertoire changed over the course of pregnancy in women with multiple sclerosis.

As to this clone: Its antigen specificity is not known. No per-base quality is available; no much larger clone lies one base away.

Library preparation used the immunoSEQ multiplex PCR assay. Imported from immuneACCESS, the table was reduced by TCRdb to in-frame sequences with V and J called. These copies leave out some clones; in studies compared against another copy, an unresolved V gene accounts for under half, and the cause of the remainder is not known. The sample table lists fewer than 45,000 clones, 88% of them with a count of one. The ten largest account for almost 7% of the sample. From a lookup of the germline V gene (reference sequence), CDR1 and CDR2 are SGHKS and YYEKEE. Relative to germline, V is missing 5 bases and J is missing 4 bases, with 14 bases of the junction outside any gene match. The CDR3 holds 16 amino acids from the cysteine to the phenylalanine. The read is trimmed to its CDR3 DNA, 48 bases read in frame from base 1.

Sequenced here: CD8+ T cells from peripheral blood mononuclear cells, sampled in the third trimester of pregnancy. The TCR was taken from a female donor with multiple sclerosis, enrolled in a pregnancy study. The chain uses TRBV5-5 and TRBJ1-2; 7 bases in between match TRBD1. This receptor carries the CDR3 CASRPGQVHVSYGYTF. DNA sequence: TGTGCCAGCAGACCTGGACAGGTTCACGTTAGCTATGGCTACACCTTC.